A selection of T cell receptor beta chains follows, all from one sample in a study of blood T cell repertoires in COVID-19. Only in-frame clones appear in the TCRdb table, and some are missing; sequencing was by immunoSEQ multiplex PCR. The sample consists of about 190,000 clones, around 80% of them appearing once. The sample taken for sequencing was peripheral blood. All receptors derive from a man aged 55 to 70 with acute or convalescent COVID-19. The CDR3 runs from the conserved cysteine through the conserved F or W. The order of the fields is clone size, D gene, J gene, V gene, CDR3 protein, CDR3 DNA. The D gene is left open where the match is weak. Clone size is stated in some rows and not others, as once, few, many or a class when expanded.

abundance: .; d_gene: TRBD1; j_gene: TRBJ1-2; v_gene: TRBV4-1; CDR3aa: CASSHRTGGNYGYTF; CDR3nt: TGCGCCAGCAGCCATCGGACAGGGGGCAACTATGGCTACACCTTC
abundance: .; d_gene: TRBD2; j_gene: TRBJ2-7; v_gene: TRBV7-2; CDR3aa: CASSSIAGGRYEQYF; CDR3nt: TGTGCCAGCAGCTCAATAGCGGGGGGTAGGTACGAGCAGTACTTC
abundance: .; d_gene: TRBD1; j_gene: TRBJ2-3; v_gene: TRBV10-3; CDR3aa: CAISESTGGPDTQYF; CDR3nt: TGTGCCATCAGTGAGTCGACAGGGGGCCCAGATACGCAGTATTTT
abundance: .; d_gene: .; j_gene: TRBJ2-6; v_gene: TRBV12-2; CDR3aa: CASRLVESQGDSGANVLTF; CDR3nt: TGTGCAAGTCGCTTAGTCGAATCCCAGGGTGACTCTGGGGCCAACGTCCTGACTTTC
abundance: .; d_gene: .; j_gene: TRBJ1-2; v_gene: TRBV12-3/TRBV12-4; CDR3aa: CASSLRGNYGYTF; CDR3nt: TGTGCCAGCAGTTTACGGGGGAACTATGGCTACACCTTC
abundance: .; d_gene: TRBD1; j_gene: TRBJ1-2; v_gene: TRBV19; CDR3aa: CASSSTGTGGGYTF; CDR3nt: TGTGCCAGTAGTTCGACCGGGACAGGGGGCGGCTACACCTTC
abundance: many; d_gene: TRBD1; j_gene: TRBJ1-2; v_gene: TRBV4-2; CDR3aa: CASSQETGGNYGYTF; CDR3nt: TGTGCCAGCAGCCAAGAGACAGGGGGTAACTATGGCTACACCTTC
abundance: .; d_gene: .; j_gene: TRBJ1-2; v_gene: TRBV7-2; CDR3aa: CASSPEANYGYTF; CDR3nt: TGTGCCAGCAGTCCCGAGGCTAACTATGGCTACACCTTC
abundance: once; d_gene: .; j_gene: TRBJ1-1; v_gene: TRBV4-1; CDR3aa: CASSQDHSTEAFF; CDR3nt: TGCGCCAGCAGCCAAGATCACTCCACTGAAGCTTTCTTT
abundance: .; d_gene: .; j_gene: TRBJ1-1; v_gene: TRBV27; CDR3aa: CASSLQQPYTEAFF; CDR3nt: TGTGCCAGCAGTTTACAACAGCCATACACTGAAGCTTTCTTT
abundance: .; d_gene: .; j_gene: TRBJ1-1; v_gene: TRBV19; CDR3aa: CASTMEGGAGRMNTEAFF; CDR3nt: TGTGCCAGTACCATGGAGGGCGGGGCTGGTCGTATGAACACTGAAGCTTTCTTT
abundance: once; d_gene: .; j_gene: TRBJ2-3; v_gene: TRBV5-1; CDR3aa: CASSLAGGASTDTQYF; CDR3nt: TGCGCCAGCAGCTTGGCTGGTGGAGCTAGCACAGATACGCAGTATTTT
abundance: .; d_gene: .; j_gene: TRBJ2-7; v_gene: TRBV4-2; CDR3aa: CASSQDTAGPSYEQYF; CDR3nt: TGTGCCAGCAGCCAAGATACGGCGGGACCATCCTACGAGCAGTACTTC
abundance: .; d_gene: .; j_gene: TRBJ1-2; v_gene: TRBV4-3; CDR3aa: CASSHEIQANYGYTF; CDR3nt: TGCGCCAGCAGCCATGAAATACAGGCTAACTATGGCTACACCTTC
abundance: .; d_gene: .; j_gene: TRBJ2-5; v_gene: TRBV6-1; CDR3aa: CASSEAAETQYF; CDR3nt: TGTGCCAGCAGTGAAGCGGCCGAGACCCAGTACTTC
abundance: .; d_gene: .; j_gene: TRBJ1-5; v_gene: TRBV3-1/TRBV3-2; CDR3aa: CASSSSGGRRQPQHF; CDR3nt: TGTGCCAGCAGCTCCTCAGGTGGGCGTCGTCAGCCCCAGCATTTT
abundance: once; d_gene: TRBD2; j_gene: TRBJ2-3; v_gene: TRBV3-1/TRBV3-2; CDR3aa: CASSLSGGAPDTQYF; CDR3nt: TGTGCCAGCAGCCTTAGCGGGGGGGCGCCAGATACGCAGTATTTT
abundance: .; d_gene: .; j_gene: TRBJ2-2; v_gene: TRBV24-1; CDR3aa: CATSDEGPVKGGELFF; CDR3nt: TGTGCCACCAGTGATGAGGGCCCGGTAAAGGGCGGGGAGCTGTTTTTT
abundance: .; d_gene: TRBD2; j_gene: TRBJ2-1; v_gene: TRBV4-2; CDR3aa: CASSQGLAGGNEQFF; CDR3nt: TGTGCCAGCAGCCAGGGACTAGCGGGGGGCAATGAGCAGTTCTTC
abundance: .; d_gene: .; j_gene: TRBJ2-2; v_gene: TRBV7-9; CDR3aa: CASSLGRVGFANTGELFF; CDR3nt: TGTGCCAGCAGCTTAGGGAGGGTAGGGTTCGCGAACACCGGGGAGCTGTTTTTT
abundance: once; d_gene: .; j_gene: TRBJ2-7; v_gene: TRBV11-2; CDR3aa: CASSLLVFPYEQYF; CDR3nt: TGTGCCAGCAGCTTACTAGTTTTTCCCTACGAGCAGTACTTC
abundance: few; d_gene: TRBD2; j_gene: TRBJ2-1; v_gene: TRBV15; CDR3aa: CATSRTGLAGGNEQFF; CDR3nt: TGTGCCACCAGCAGAACGGGACTAGCGGGGGGAAATGAGCAGTTCTTC
abundance: .; d_gene: .; j_gene: TRBJ1-5; v_gene: TRBV2; CDR3aa: CASSGGGSNQPQHF; CDR3nt: TGTGCCAGCAGCGGTGGGGGGAGCAATCAGCCCCAGCATTTT
abundance: .; d_gene: .; j_gene: TRBJ2-7; v_gene: TRBV4-1; CDR3aa: CASSQGYEAVLSYEQYF; CDR3nt: TGCGCCAGCAGCCAAGGCTACGAGGCAGTCTTATCCTACGAGCAGTACTTC
abundance: .; d_gene: TRBD2; j_gene: TRBJ2-7; v_gene: TRBV9; CDR3aa: CASSEGLAEIYEQYF; CDR3nt: TGTGCCAGCAGCGAAGGACTAGCGGAAATTTACGAGCAGTACTTC
abundance: once; d_gene: TRBD1; j_gene: TRBJ2-7; v_gene: TRBV3-1/TRBV3-2; CDR3aa: CASSQGTGGSYEQYF; CDR3nt: TGTGCCAGCAGCCAAGGGACAGGGGGCTCCTACGAGCAGTACTTC
abundance: .; d_gene: .; j_gene: TRBJ1-5; v_gene: TRBV15; CDR3aa: CATSRVIGRGNQPQHF; CDR3nt: TGTGCCACCAGCAGAGTTATTGGCAGGGGCAATCAGCCCCAGCATTTT
abundance: few; d_gene: .; j_gene: TRBJ1-1; v_gene: TRBV2; CDR3aa: CASSVRSVEAFF; CDR3nt: TGTGCCAGCAGTGTTAGGAGTGTTGAAGCTTTCTTT
abundance: .; d_gene: .; j_gene: TRBJ2-5; v_gene: TRBV3-1/TRBV3-2; CDR3aa: CASSGPGGLKETQYF; CDR3nt: TGTGCCAGCAGCGGTCCCGGGGGGCTAAAAGAGACCCAGTACTTC
abundance: .; d_gene: .; j_gene: TRBJ1-6; v_gene: TRBV6-5; CDR3aa: CASSYRGGGGSPLHF; CDR3nt: TGTGCCAGCAGTTACCGGGGTGGCGGCGGGTCACCCCTCCACTTT
abundance: .; d_gene: .; j_gene: TRBJ1-1; v_gene: TRBV4-1; CDR3aa: CASSQGTPMNTEAFF; CDR3nt: TGCGCCAGCAGCCAAGGGACACCTATGAACACTGAAGCTTTCTTT
abundance: .; d_gene: .; j_gene: TRBJ2-2; v_gene: TRBV27; CDR3aa: CASSLGPGTNTGELFF; CDR3nt: TGTGCCAGCAGTCTTGGGCCGGGGACGAACACCGGGGAGCTGTTTTTT
abundance: .; d_gene: .; j_gene: TRBJ1-2; v_gene: TRBV30; CDR3aa: CACTTETNYGYTF; CDR3nt: TGTGCCTGTACGACAGAGACTAACTATGGCTACACCTTC
abundance: .; d_gene: TRBD1; j_gene: TRBJ2-1; v_gene: TRBV2; CDR3aa: CASIWDRDNEQFF; CDR3nt: TGTGCCAGCATCTGGGACAGAGACAATGAGCAGTTCTTC
abundance: .; d_gene: .; j_gene: TRBJ2-2; v_gene: TRBV5-1; CDR3aa: CASSLVQNTGELFF; CDR3nt: TGCGCCAGCAGCCTAGTACAGAACACCGGGGAGCTGTTTTTT
abundance: .; d_gene: TRBD1; j_gene: TRBJ1-2; v_gene: TRBV2; CDR3aa: CASSTGDYGYTF; CDR3nt: TGTGCCAGTAGTACAGGGGACTATGGCTACACCTTC
abundance: .; d_gene: .; j_gene: TRBJ1-2; v_gene: TRBV18; CDR3aa: CASSPDRNNYGYTF; CDR3nt: TGTGCCAGCTCACCAGACAGGAATAACTATGGCTACACCTTC
abundance: .; d_gene: .; j_gene: TRBJ1-3; v_gene: TRBV7-8; CDR3aa: CASSHAQVPSGNTIYF; CDR3nt: TGTGCCAGCAGTCATGCTCAGGTTCCCTCTGGAAACACCATATATTTT